Listed below are T cell receptor beta chains from one sample, sequenced in a study of blood T cell repertoires in COVID-19. Libraries were prepared by immunoSEQ multiplex PCR; TCRdb keeps only in-frame clonotypes and omits some of them. In the table there are fewer than 250,000 clones, about four fifths of which are singletons. Sequencing was done on a sample of peripheral blood. These receptors were obtained from a woman between 65 and 79 years old with acute or convalescent COVID-19. Each CDR3 is given with its conserved first and last residue. A D gene is named only where the DNA matches it firmly. Clone sizes are given selectively: once, few, many, or a class where the clone is expanded.

clone size: NA; J gene: TRBJ2-2; D gene: NA; V gene: TRBV7-2; CDR3 protein: CASSLQGPTGELFF; CDR3 DNA: TGTGCCAGCAGCTTACAGGGTCCCACCGGGGAGCTGTTTTTT
clone size: NA; J gene: TRBJ2-7; D gene: NA; V gene: TRBV11-3; CDR3 protein: CASSSGRGEQYF; CDR3 DNA: TGTGCCAGCAGCTCAGGGCGGGGAGAGCAGTACTTC
clone size: NA; J gene: TRBJ2-5; D gene: NA; V gene: TRBV7-2; CDR3 protein: CASSPFGLLEETQYF; CDR3 DNA: TGTGCCAGCAGCCCATTTGGACTTCTCGAAGAGACCCAGTACTTC
clone size: NA; J gene: TRBJ2-1; D gene: NA; V gene: TRBV5-1; CDR3 protein: CASSLDGGSYNEQFF; CDR3 DNA: TGCGCCAGCAGCCTGGACGGTGGCTCCTACAATGAGCAGTTCTTC
clone size: NA; J gene: TRBJ1-2; D gene: NA; V gene: TRBV24-1; CDR3 protein: CATSDLGWGSNYGYTF; CDR3 DNA: TGTGCCACCAGTGATTTAGGGTGGGGCAGCAACTATGGCTACACCTTC
clone size: NA; J gene: TRBJ1-2; D gene: NA; V gene: TRBV9; CDR3 protein: CASSLPEQGIDGYTF; CDR3 DNA: TGTGCCAGCAGCTTGCCAGAACAGGGTATAGATGGCTACACCTTC
clone size: NA; J gene: TRBJ1-4; D gene: TRBD1; V gene: TRBV11-2; CDR3 protein: CASSLGVGGREKLFF; CDR3 DNA: TGTGCCAGCAGCTTAGGAGTAGGGGGCAGGGAAAAACTGTTTTTT
clone size: NA; J gene: TRBJ1-6; D gene: TRBD1; V gene: TRBV2; CDR3 protein: CASSESRGTGPNSPLHF; CDR3 DNA: TGTGCCAGCAGTGAATCGAGGGGGACAGGACCAAATTCACCCCTCCACTTT
clone size: NA; J gene: TRBJ1-2; D gene: NA; V gene: TRBV28; CDR3 protein: CASRTTRGDYGYTF; CDR3 DNA: TGTGCCAGCAGAACGACCAGGGGAGACTATGGCTACACCTTC
clone size: NA; J gene: TRBJ2-2; D gene: NA; V gene: TRBV29-1; CDR3 protein: CSGSETGELFF; CDR3 DNA: TGCAGCGGGTCAGAAACCGGGGAGCTGTTTTTT
clone size: NA; J gene: TRBJ2-7; D gene: NA; V gene: TRBV6-1; CDR3 protein: CASSEFGRGSDEQYF; CDR3 DNA: TGTGCCAGCAGTGAATTCGGCAGGGGTAGCGACGAGCAGTACTTC
clone size: NA; J gene: TRBJ1-3; D gene: NA; V gene: TRBV4-2; CDR3 protein: CASSQVRYGSSGNTIYF; CDR3 DNA: TGTGCCAGCAGCCAAGTGCGGTACGGGAGCTCTGGAAACACCATATATTTT
clone size: NA; J gene: TRBJ1-4; D gene: NA; V gene: TRBV7-2; CDR3 protein: CASSLAGAKEKLFF; CDR3 DNA: TGTGCCAGCAGCTTAGCAGGGGCGAAAGAAAAACTGTTTTTT
clone size: NA; J gene: TRBJ2-3; D gene: TRBD2; V gene: TRBV6-6; CDR3 protein: CASSRRLAVTLTDTQYF; CDR3 DNA: TGTGCCAGCAGTCGCCGACTAGCGGTGACACTCACAGATACGCAGTATTTT
clone size: NA; J gene: TRBJ2-7; D gene: TRBD1; V gene: TRBV6-5; CDR3 protein: CASSRDSPYEQYF; CDR3 DNA: TGTGCCAGCAGTCGGGACAGTCCCTACGAGCAGTACTTC
clone size: NA; J gene: TRBJ1-1; D gene: NA; V gene: TRBV5-6; CDR3 protein: CASSSTRNTEAFF; CDR3 DNA: TGTGCCAGCAGCTCCACGCGAAACACTGAAGCTTTCTTT
clone size: NA; J gene: TRBJ1-2; D gene: TRBD1; V gene: TRBV19; CDR3 protein: CASSRTGNYGYTF; CDR3 DNA: TGTGCCAGTAGTAGGACAGGGAACTATGGCTACACCTTC
clone size: NA; J gene: TRBJ2-3; D gene: NA; V gene: TRBV3-1/TRBV3-2; CDR3 protein: CASSQDDARTDTQYF; CDR3 DNA: TGTGCCAGCAGCCAAGACGATGCGAGAACAGATACGCAGTATTTT
clone size: once; J gene: TRBJ1-6; D gene: NA; V gene: TRBV4-2; CDR3 protein: CASSQDPTGPRSPLHF; CDR3 DNA: TGTGCCAGCAGCCAAGATCCCACAGGGCCCAGATCACCCCTCCACTTT
clone size: few; J gene: TRBJ2-7; D gene: NA; V gene: TRBV28; CDR3 protein: CASSLWQGDYEQYF; CDR3 DNA: TGTGCCAGCAGTTTATGGCAGGGCGACTACGAGCAGTACTTC
clone size: NA; J gene: TRBJ2-1; D gene: NA; V gene: TRBV5-5; CDR3 protein: CASSPSGISSYNEQFF; CDR3 DNA: TGTGCCAGCAGCCCTTCGGGGATCAGCTCCTACAATGAGCAGTTCTTC
clone size: few; J gene: TRBJ1-6; D gene: NA; V gene: TRBV2; CDR3 protein: CARTSQGGNSPLHF; CDR3 DNA: TGTGCCAGGACTTCACAGGGAGGGAATTCACCCCTCCACTTT
clone size: NA; J gene: TRBJ1-2; D gene: NA; V gene: TRBV5-1; CDR3 protein: CATEEDPTGGYTF; CDR3 DNA: TGCGCCACCGAGGAGGACCCCACTGGGGGCTACACCTTC
clone size: NA; J gene: TRBJ2-1; D gene: NA; V gene: TRBV2; CDR3 protein: CASSPTNNEQFF; CDR3 DNA: TGTGCCAGCAGTCCCACAAACAATGAGCAGTTCTTC
clone size: NA; J gene: TRBJ2-2; D gene: TRBD2; V gene: TRBV9; CDR3 protein: CASSPRGDANTGELFF; CDR3 DNA: TGTGCCAGCAGCCCTCGGGGGGATGCGAACACCGGGGAGCTGTTTTTT
clone size: NA; J gene: TRBJ1-6; D gene: NA; V gene: TRBV5-5; CDR3 protein: CASSLAPGSPLHF; CDR3 DNA: TGTGCCAGCAGCTTAGCCCCCGGTTCACCCCTCCACTTT
clone size: NA; J gene: TRBJ1-1; D gene: NA; V gene: TRBV14; CDR3 protein: CASSQGGNTEAFF; CDR3 DNA: TGTGCCAGCAGCCAAGGCGGGAACACTGAAGCTTTCTTT
clone size: NA; J gene: TRBJ2-3; D gene: NA; V gene: TRBV7-2; CDR3 protein: CASRDSVDTQYF; CDR3 DNA: TGTGCCAGCAGGGACTCGGTGGATACGCAGTATTTT
clone size: NA; J gene: TRBJ1-1; D gene: NA; V gene: TRBV6-2/TRBV6-3; CDR3 protein: CASSYSGEGTEAFF; CDR3 DNA: TGTGCCAGCAGTTACTCTGGAGAAGGCACTGAAGCTTTCTTT
clone size: NA; J gene: TRBJ2-6; D gene: NA; V gene: TRBV10-3; CDR3 protein: CAIRGDSGANVLTF; CDR3 DNA: TGTGCCATCAGGGGAGACTCTGGGGCCAACGTCCTGACTTTC
clone size: NA; J gene: TRBJ1-4; D gene: NA; V gene: TRBV18; CDR3 protein: CASSRQRTNEKLFF; CDR3 DNA: TGTGCCAGCTCACGACAGAGGACTAATGAAAAACTGTTTTTT
clone size: NA; J gene: TRBJ2-7; D gene: TRBD2; V gene: TRBV7-8; CDR3 protein: CASSRDGGGSSYEQYF; CDR3 DNA: TGTGCCAGCAGCCGAGACGGCGGGGGGAGCTCCTACGAGCAGTACTTC
clone size: NA; J gene: TRBJ1-2; D gene: TRBD1; V gene: TRBV4-2; CDR3 protein: CASSQRTGANYGYTF; CDR3 DNA: TGTGCCAGCAGCCAACGTACAGGGGCTAACTATGGCTACACCTTC
clone size: NA; J gene: TRBJ1-4; D gene: NA; V gene: TRBV7-9; CDR3 protein: CASSPTPTNEKLFF; CDR3 DNA: TGTGCCAGCAGCCCGACACCAACTAATGAAAAACTGTTTTTT
clone size: NA; J gene: TRBJ1-2; D gene: TRBD1; V gene: TRBV7-8; CDR3 protein: CASSLGPGGVNYGYTF; CDR3 DNA: TGTGCCAGCAGCTTAGGTCCAGGGGGAGTGAACTATGGCTACACCTTC
clone size: few; J gene: TRBJ1-2; D gene: NA; V gene: TRBV6-5; CDR3 protein: CASNRGASGYTF; CDR3 DNA: TGTGCCAGCAATCGGGGGGCCTCCGGCTACACCTTC
clone size: NA; J gene: TRBJ2-7; D gene: NA; V gene: TRBV18; CDR3 protein: CASSPNTGGDEQYF; CDR3 DNA: TGTGCCAGCTCACCAAATACGGGGGGCGACGAGCAGTACTTC
clone size: few; J gene: TRBJ1-5; D gene: TRBD1; V gene: TRBV30; CDR3 protein: CAWSVQGNQPQHF; CDR3 DNA: TGTGCCTGGAGTGTACAGGGGAATCAGCCCCAGCATTTT
clone size: NA; J gene: TRBJ1-1; D gene: NA; V gene: TRBV4-3; CDR3 protein: CASSQDAPGFGTEAFF; CDR3 DNA: TGCGCCAGCAGCCAAGATGCTCCAGGGTTTGGGACTGAAGCTTTCTTT
clone size: NA; J gene: TRBJ1-1; D gene: NA; V gene: TRBV19; CDR3 protein: CASSIGGQNTEAFF; CDR3 DNA: TGTGCCAGTAGTATAGGGGGACAAAACACTGAAGCTTTCTTT
clone size: NA; J gene: TRBJ2-1; D gene: TRBD2; V gene: TRBV7-2; CDR3 protein: CASSATSGSYNEQFF; CDR3 DNA: TGTGCCAGCAGCGCCACTAGCGGGTCCTACAATGAGCAGTTCTTC
clone size: NA; J gene: TRBJ1-2; D gene: TRBD1; V gene: TRBV4-2; CDR3 protein: CASSQQTGNYGYTF; CDR3 DNA: TGTGCCAGCAGCCAACAGACAGGGAACTATGGCTACACCTTC
clone size: NA; J gene: TRBJ2-2; D gene: TRBD1; V gene: TRBV24-1; CDR3 protein: CATSDPGTGVTGELFF; CDR3 DNA: TGTGCCACCAGTGATCCCGGGACAGGGGTTACCGGGGAGCTGTTTTTT
clone size: NA; J gene: TRBJ2-1; D gene: TRBD2; V gene: TRBV10-1; CDR3 protein: CASSETSGGVRNEQFF; CDR3 DNA: TGCGCCAGCAGTGAGACTAGCGGGGGGGTACGGAATGAGCAGTTCTTC
clone size: NA; J gene: TRBJ1-6; D gene: NA; V gene: TRBV9; CDR3 protein: CASSVGEARGSPLHF; CDR3 DNA: TGTGCCAGCAGCGTAGGTGAGGCGCGCGGTTCACCCCTCCACTTT
clone size: once; J gene: TRBJ2-6; D gene: TRBD1; V gene: TRBV5-1; CDR3 protein: CASSFGDRLSGANVLTF; CDR3 DNA: TGCGCCAGCAGCTTCGGGGACAGACTCTCTGGGGCCAACGTCCTGACTTTC
clone size: few; J gene: TRBJ2-5; D gene: NA; V gene: TRBV20-1; CDR3 protein: CSAREETQYF; CDR3 DNA: TGCAGTGCTAGGGAGGAGACCCAGTACTTC
clone size: NA; J gene: TRBJ2-7; D gene: TRBD1; V gene: TRBV5-1; CDR3 protein: CASSSPGQGADEQYF; CDR3 DNA: TGCGCCAGCAGCTCACCGGGACAGGGGGCGGACGAGCAGTACTTC
clone size: NA; J gene: TRBJ1-2; D gene: NA; V gene: TRBV18; CDR3 protein: CASSPPGQSYGYTF; CDR3 DNA: TGTGCCAGCTCACCCCCAGGACAGTCCTATGGCTACACCTTC
clone size: NA; J gene: TRBJ2-5; D gene: TRBD1; V gene: TRBV7-2; CDR3 protein: CASSRGQLETQYF; CDR3 DNA: TGTGCCAGCAGCCGGGGACAGTTAGAGACCCAGTACTTC
clone size: NA; J gene: TRBJ2-7; D gene: NA; V gene: TRBV19; CDR3 protein: CASGRSPYEQYF; CDR3 DNA: TGTGCCAGTGGGAGATCTCCCTACGAGCAGTACTTC
clone size: NA; J gene: TRBJ2-7; D gene: TRBD1; V gene: TRBV19; CDR3 protein: CASSIGGQGSYEQYF; CDR3 DNA: TGTGCCAGTAGTATAGGAGGACAGGGCTCGTACGAGCAGTACTTC
clone size: NA; J gene: TRBJ2-3; D gene: TRBD2; V gene: TRBV10-2; CDR3 protein: CASSGGLAETTDTQYF; CDR3 DNA: TGCGCCAGCAGTGGAGGACTAGCGGAGACCACAGATACGCAGTATTTT
clone size: NA; J gene: TRBJ2-2; D gene: NA; V gene: TRBV6-2/TRBV6-3; CDR3 protein: CASSLQRVGELFF; CDR3 DNA: TGTGCCAGCAGTCTCCAGCGCGTCGGGGAGCTGTTTTTT
clone size: NA; J gene: TRBJ1-2; D gene: TRBD1; V gene: TRBV6-5; CDR3 protein: CASSPTGGGYTF; CDR3 DNA: TGTGCCAGCAGCCCGACAGGGGGAGGCTACACCTTC